The 20 T cell receptor beta chains reported below all come from one sample, sequenced in a study of molecular identifiers for immune sequencing clone quantification. One entry per CDR3 protein results from TCRdb running MiXCR on the PCR reads. The sample yields over 300,000 distinct CDR3 sequences, 24% seen once. What was sequenced was naive CD8+ T cells from blood, with Jurkat cell RNA spiked in. As for subset: FACS-sorted CD8+CD4-CCR7+CD45RA+ naive T cells. Receptor source: a human donor in good health. Some libraries in this study had Jurkat cell RNA spiked in.

V gene TRBV6-2 or TRBV6-3 combines with J gene TRBJ1-1; D remains ambiguous. The CDR3 contains 13 residues. CDR1 MNHEY and CDR2 SVGEGT come from the germline V gene. Trimming took off 11 bases at V and 5 bases at J, with 18 bases between the two ends. As DNA, the CDR3 is TGTGCCCCCCTGGGCCTTCAAGAAACTGAAGCTTTCTTT. Translation gives CAPLGLQETEAFF.

In this sample, this clonotype turned up many times. The rearrangement uses TRBV12-5 and TRBJ1-4; TRBD1 might be the D (6 bases). The CDR3 has 14 residues. The germline CDR1 and CDR2 sequences are LGHNT and FRNRAP. Trimming stripped 6 bases from V and 2 bases from J, with 10 bases between. CDR3 nucleotide sequence: TGTGCTAGTGGACAGGGAGGCACTAATGAAAAACTGTTTTTT. Protein: CASGQGGTNEKLFF.

This clonotype was observed many times. The CDR3 DNA sequence: TGTGCCAGCAGCTTTCGGGGTGCTGACTATGGCTACACCTTC. Translated: CASSFRGADYGYTF. This chain joins TRBV5-4 and TRBJ1-2, with D unclear. Trimming removed 2 bases from V and 3 bases from J, with 11 bases in between. From germline, CDR1 is SGHNT and CDR2 YYREEE (reference sequence). The CDR3 is made up of 14 amino acids.

This clonotype was detected only a few times. The chain couples TRBV6-1 to TRBJ2-3; D call uncertain. V gave up 4 bases and J gave up 4 bases, with 12 bases separating them. The CDR3 is 14 residues long. Germline V CDR1 and CDR2: MNHNS, SASEGT. The CDR3 nucleotides read TGTGCCAGCAGTGGCATCGGAAGTTCAGATACGCAGTATTTT. It codes for CASSGIGSSDTQYF.

Ten or more counts support this clonotype. V is TRBV9 and J is TRBJ2-6; 8 nucleotides align to TRBD2. The germline gives CDR1 SGDLS, CDR2 YYNGEE. The CDR3 is 17 residues long. The J segment lost 4 bases and the V segment lost 1 base, leaving 7 bases of the junction unmatched. The chain's CDR3 is CASSVRREVSGANVLTF. The CDR3 nucleotides read TGTGCCAGCAGCGTACGGCGGGAGGTGTCAGGGGCCAACGTCCTGACTTTC.

Ten or more counts support this clonotype. The genes are TRBV12-3 or TRBV12-4 and TRBJ2-7; the D call may be TRBD1 or TRBD2 (5 bases each). CDR3 length: 14 amino acids. V was cut by 5 bases and J by 6 bases, with 17 bases left in between. CDR3 sequence reads: CASSSSRAGPEQYF. The CDR3 nucleotides read TGTGCCAGCAGTAGCTCGCGGGCAGGGCCCGAGCAGTACTTC.

Ten or more counts support this clonotype. V usage is TRBV5-1 and J usage is TRBJ2-7; D is undetermined. The CDR3 is made up of 14 amino acids. Trimming left V 4 bases short and J 2 bases short, with 13 bases between. Germline lookup yields CDR1 SGHRS and CDR2 YFSETQ. This CDR3 is CASSDPGRTYEQYF. CDR3 coding DNA: TGCGCCAGCAGCGACCCGGGCCGAACCTACGAGCAGTACTTC. Full variable domain (outside the CDR3, taken from reference TRBV5-1 and TRBJ2-7): KAGVTQTPRYLIKTRGQQVTLSCSPISGHRSVSWYQQTPGQGLQFLFEYFSETQRNKGNFPGRFSGRQFSNSRSEMNVSTLELGDSALYLCASSDPGRTYEQYFGPGTRLTVT.

In its sample, this clonotype was seen many times. This rearrangement joins TRBV28 to TRBJ2-3, with D perhaps being TRBD1 or TRBD2 (5 bases each). Trimming removed 3 bases at V and 7 bases at J, with 14 bases between. Germline V lookup: CDR1 MDHEN, CDR2 SYDVKM. This CDR3 is built from 14 residues. The CDR3 loop reads CASSFRGLTNTQYF. CDR3 nucleotides: TGTGCCAGCAGTTTCCGGGGCCTCACGAATACGCAGTATTTT.

A few counts support this clonotype. This rearrangement joins TRBV7-9 to TRBJ2-7; the D is unclear. From germline, CDR1 is SEHNR and CDR2 FQNEAQ (reference sequence). CDR3 length equals 15 residues. Trimming took 4 bases from V and 1 from J, leaving 14 bases between them. The CDR3 loop reads CASSSSTSTSYEQYF. The DNA for the CDR3 is TGTGCCAGCAGCTCAAGTACCAGCACATCCTACGAGCAGTACTTC. Together with reference TRBV7-9 and TRBJ2-7, the CDR3 gives the full variable domain: DTGVSQNPRHKITKRGQNVTFRCDPISEHNRLYWYRQTLGQGPEFLTYFQNEAQLEKSRLLSDRFSAERPKGSFSTLEIQRTEQGDSAMYLCASSSSTSTSYEQYFGPGTRLTVT.

In its sample, this clonotype was seen many times. The J gene is TRBJ1-5, the V gene TRBV15; 9 bases line up with TRBD1. From germline, CDR1 is LNHNV and CDR2 YYDKDF (reference sequence). This CDR3 contains 14 residues. The V and J ends lost 5 bases and 7 bases, in that order; junction bases with no gene match: 6. CDR3 in DNA: TGTGCCACCAGCCAGGACAGGGGCGGGCAGCCCCAGCATTTT. It yields the protein CATSQDRGGQPQHF.

This clonotype was counted ten times or more. The rearrangement links TRBV29-1 to TRBJ1-1; possible D gene TRBD1, 6 bases. The CDR3 runs to 14 residues. CDR1 and CDR2 from the germline V gene are SQVTM and ANQGSEA. Trimming cost V 1 base and J 1 base, with 10 bases left between them. Here the CDR3 DNA reads TGCAGCGTTGAAGTATGGACAGAGAACACTGAAGCTTTCTTT. Encoded protein: CSVEVWTENTEAFF.

Turning to this clonotype: This may stem from a read error, because a much larger clone lies one nucleotide away. J is TRBJ2-1 and V is TRBV30; D uncertain. The CDR3 sequence is 11 residues long. CDR1 is GTSNPN, CDR2 SVGIG, per germline (reference sequence). Here the CDR3 DNA reads TGTGCCCGGAGCATCGGGAATGAGCAGTTCTTC. Translation gives CARSIGNEQFF. Filled out from reference TRBV30 and TRBJ2-1, the complete variable domain reads SQTIHQWPATLVQPVGSPLSLECTVEGTSNPNLYWYRQAAGRGLQLLFYSVGIGQISSEVPQNLSASRPQDRQFILSSKKLLLSDSGFYLCARSIGNEQFFGPGTRLTVL.

As regards this clonotype: A junction boundary mismatches the germline segment, possibly from a read error. Here the CDR3 reads CASSGSDSNAGELFF. DNA of the CDR3: TGTGCCAGCAGTGGGAGTGATTCGAACGCCGGGGAGCTGTTTTTT. This chain uses TRBV6-2 or TRBV6-3 with TRBJ2-2; tentative D call: TRBD2 (5 bases). Germline CDR1 is MNHEY and CDR2 is SVGEGT. CDR3 length: 15 residues.

Concerning this clonotype itself: Given the absence of the conserved phenylalanine or tryptophan at the CDR3 end, a read error is likely. The gene calls are TRBV12-3 or TRBV12-4 and TRBJ2-5; D is tentatively TRBD1 or TRBD2 (5 bases each). V was clipped by 2 bases and J by 3 bases, with 16 bases between them. CDR3 length equals 16 residues. CDR3 nucleotides: TGTGCCAGCAGTTTATCTCAATTCGGGACCAAAGAGACCCAGTACTCC. Translated, it gives CASSLSQFGTKETQYS.

Ten or more counts support this clonotype. This chain connects TRBV27 to TRBJ1-1; D uncertain. The CDR3 consists of 15 residues. CDR1 is MNHEY, CDR2 SMNVEV, per germline (reference sequence). The V end lost 5 bases, the J end lost 5 bases, and 18 bases lay between the germline ends. The CDR3 sequence is CASSPHGGPGTEAFF. The CDR3 DNA sequence: TGTGCCAGCAGTCCTCACGGAGGGCCGGGGACTGAAGCTTTCTTT.

This clonotype was detected only a few times. The rearrangement links TRBV27 to TRBJ2-2, with TRBD2 matching over 12 bases. With 2 bases clipped from V and 5 bases from J, the junction kept 9 bases outside the gene matches. The CDR3 extends over 18 amino acids. Germline values: CDR1 MNHEY, CDR2 SMNVEV (reference sequence). The CDR3 sequence: CASSLTRTSGTGTGELFF. In nucleotides, the CDR3 is TGTGCCAGCAGTTTAACTAGGACTAGCGGGACGGGGACCGGGGAGCTGTTTTTT.

The chain combines TRBV7-9 with TRBJ2-7; TRBD2 is a possible D gene (6 bases). This CDR3 has 15 amino acids. V gave up 5 bases and J gave up 0 bases, with 14 bases separating them. Germline lookup yields CDR1 SEHNR and CDR2 FQNEAQ (reference sequence). The CDR3 DNA reads as TGTGCCAGCAGCCCAAAAGGGGAGGCCTCCTACGAGCAGTACTTC. Translation: CASSPKGEASYEQYF.

With respect to this clonotype: One end of the junction fails to match germline, which may point to a read error. This chain uses TRBV27 with TRBJ1-2, with 12 nucleotides matching TRBD1. The CDR3 covers 15 residues. Germline V CDR1 and CDR2: MNHEY, SMNVEV (reference sequence). The CDR3 DNA follows: TGTGCCAGCAGCGAGACGGGACAGGGGGCCATTGGCAACACCTTC. It translates to CASSETGQGAIGNTF.

The rearrangement joins TRBV7-9 to TRBJ2-2, with 9 bases identical to TRBD2. J was trimmed by 0 bases and V by 5 bases; bases with no gene match: 10. Germline-derived CDR1 and CDR2 are SEHNR and FQNEAQ (reference sequence). The CDR3 extends over 18 amino acids. DNA of the CDR3: TGTGCCAGCAGCCCGGGACTAGCAGGACCAACGAACACCGGGGAGCTGTTTTTT. As protein: CASSPGLAGPTNTGELFF.

This chain joins TRBV7-2 and TRBJ2-1; 10 bases match TRBD2. After removal of 5 bases from V and 10 bases from J, the junction contained 11 bases not matched to a gene. Germline V gene lookup returns CDR1 SGHTA and CDR2 FQGNSA. This CDR3 comprises 15 residues. The DNA of the CDR3 is TGTGCCAGCAGCCCGGGACTAGCGAGCCCCGTGGAGCAGTTCTTC. It specifies CASSPGLASPVEQFF.